These T cell receptor beta chains were read from a single sample in a study of blood T cell repertoires in COVID-19. TCRdb's table, derived via immunoSEQ multiplex PCR, lists solely in-frame clones and lacks some. The table lists 60,000 to 95,000 clones, roughly 89% of them singletons. The sample comprised peripheral blood. Source of these receptors: a human donor in a cohort sampled during active COVID-19. Both conserved end residues are part of each CDR3. The D gene is left open where the match is weak. The size of a clone is reported for some rows only, either as once, few or many, or as a class for expanded clones.

D	V	J	size	CDR3	DNA
-	TRBV7-3	TRBJ2-2	-	CASSSRHGTGELFF	TGTGCCAGCAGCTCCAGACATGGGACCGGGGAGCTGTTTTTT
-	TRBV3-1/TRBV3-2	TRBJ1-2	-	CASSQEKGKLNYGYTF	TGTGCCAGCAGCCAAGAGAAGGGGAAACTTAACTATGGCTACACCTTC
-	TRBV7-9	TRBJ2-4	-	CASSSPGLRRVSIKNIQYF	TGTGCCAGCAGCTCTCCGGGCCTCAGGAGGGTGAGCATCAAAAACATTCAGTACTTC
-	TRBV12-5	TRBJ1-2	-	CASGLVPIGMEGYTF	TGTGCTAGTGGTTTGGTACCGATCGGGATGGAAGGCTACACCTTC
-	TRBV7-2	TRBJ1-1	-	CASSWTPNTEAFF	TGTGCCAGCAGCTGGACACCGAACACTGAAGCTTTCTTT
-	TRBV21-1	TRBJ2-6	-	CASSGAGANVLTF	TGTGCCAGCAGCGGGGCGGGGGCCAACGTCCTGACTTTC
-	TRBV3-1/TRBV3-2	TRBJ2-3	-	CASSQRGSWADTQYF	TGTGCCAGCAGCCAACGGGGGTCTTGGGCAGATACGCAGTATTTT
-	TRBV7-2	TRBJ1-3	-	CASSFYLSSGNTIYF	TGTGCCAGCAGCTTTTACTTATCCTCTGGAAACACCATATATTTT
TRBD2	TRBV7-8	TRBJ2-5	-	CASSLRLARNQETQYF	TGTGCCAGCAGCCTCCGACTAGCGAGGAACCAAGAGACCCAGTACTTC
-	TRBV6-6	TRBJ1-5	once	CASRNRWQGFNQPQHF	TGTGCCAGCAGAAACCGGTGGCAGGGGTTCAATCAGCCCCAGCATTTT
-	TRBV5-1	TRBJ2-5	-	CASSPNDRTQETQYF	TGCGCCAGCAGCCCAAACGACAGGACCCAAGAGACCCAGTACTTC
TRBD2	TRBV6-2/TRBV6-3	TRBJ2-6	once	CASSYGGAGANVLTF	TGTGCCAGCAGTTACGGGGGGGCTGGGGCCAACGTCCTGACTTTC
-	TRBV5-6	TRBJ2-1	-	CAIIGGHEQFF	TGTGCCATTATCGGAGGACATGAGCAGTTCTTC
-	TRBV7-9	TRBJ1-5	-	CASSLAQALNQPQHF	TGTGCCAGCAGCTTAGCTCAGGCCTTGAATCAGCCCCAGCATTTT
-	TRBV29-1	TRBJ1-5	-	CSVVAGGDQPQHF	TGCAGCGTTGTGGCCGGGGGAGATCAGCCCCAGCATTTT
-	TRBV7-9	TRBJ2-7	-	CASSLGGDVYEQYF	TGTGCCAGCAGCTTAGGCGGGGACGTTTACGAGCAGTACTTC
-	TRBV3-1/TRBV3-2	TRBJ2-5	-	CASSQGGETQYF	TGTGCCAGCAGCCAGGGCGGGGAGACCCAGTACTTC
-	TRBV6-5	TRBJ1-2	-	CASSGSSGGYTF	TGTGCCAGCAGCGGCAGCTCGGGGGGCTACACCTTC
-	TRBV6-6	TRBJ2-2	-	CASREWSTGELFF	TGTGCCAGCAGGGAGTGGTCCACCGGGGAGCTGTTTTTT
-	TRBV5-1	TRBJ2-4	-	CASSLAEGAGAKNIQYF	TGCGCCAGCAGCTTGGCGGAGGGGGCAGGGGCCAAAAACATTCAGTACTTC
TRBD2	TRBV19	TRBJ2-1	-	CASSIAGGPPYNNEQFF	TGTGCCAGTAGTATCGCGGGGGGGCCTCCTTACAACAATGAGCAGTTCTTC
TRBD1	TRBV10-3	TRBJ2-3	-	CAISESATGGMTDTQYF	TGTGCCATCAGTGAGTCAGCGACAGGGGGCATGACAGATACGCAGTATTTT
TRBD1	TRBV5-1	TRBJ1-6	-	CASSLRDRGQSPLHF	TGCGCCAGCAGCTTGCGGGACAGGGGCCAATCACCCCTCCACTTT
TRBD1	TRBV19	TRBJ1-2	-	CATSGTGEVEGYTF	TGTGCCACTAGCGGGACAGGGGAAGTAGAGGGCTACACCTTC
TRBD2	TRBV6-2/TRBV6-3	TRBJ2-2	-	CASSYWGGSTGELFF	TGTGCCAGCAGCTACTGGGGGGGGAGCACCGGGGAGCTGTTTTTT
-	TRBV6-5	TRBJ1-3	-	CASRGTPGNTIYF	TGTGCCAGCCGGGGGACCCCCGGAAACACCATATATTTT
TRBD1	TRBV6-5	TRBJ2-7	-	CASSYSTGGYEQYF	TGTGCCAGCAGTTACTCGACAGGGGGCTACGAGCAGTACTTC
TRBD2	TRBV5-1	TRBJ2-1	-	CASSPGLAGMYEQFF	TGCGCCAGCAGTCCCGGACTAGCGGGGATGTATGAGCAGTTCTTC
-	TRBV19	TRBJ2-7	-	CASSKGPGDYEQYF	TGTGCCAGTAGTAAAGGACCGGGAGACTACGAGCAGTACTTC
-	TRBV27	TRBJ2-7	-	CASSLVAGDIYEQYF	TGTGCCAGCAGTTTGGTGGCAGGGGATATCTACGAGCAGTACTTC
TRBD1	TRBV6-6	TRBJ2-7	few	CASSRTGDPYEQYF	TGTGCCAGCAGTCGGACAGGGGACCCCTACGAGCAGTACTTC
-	TRBV6-2/TRBV6-3	TRBJ2-1	-	CASSYSWGVGPNEQFF	TGTGCCAGCAGTTACTCGTGGGGCGTGGGGCCCAATGAGCAGTTCTTC
-	TRBV24-1	TRBJ2-1	-	CATSDGRVNEQFF	TGTGCCACCAGTGATGGCAGGGTCAATGAGCAGTTCTTC
-	TRBV6-5	TRBJ1-2	-	CASSRGYGYTF	TGTGCAAGCTCCAGGGGCTATGGCTACACCTTC
-	TRBV9	TRBJ1-2	-	CASSPSTYGYTF	TGTGCCAGCAGCCCATCTACCTATGGCTACACCTTC
TRBD1	TRBV15	TRBJ1-1	-	CATSSLQGGTEAFF	TGTGCCACCAGCAGTCTGCAGGGGGGTACTGAAGCTTTCTTT
-	TRBV19	TRBJ1-6	-	CASSIGESYNSPLHF	TGTGCCAGTAGTATTGGGGAGTCCTATAATTCACCCCTCCACTTT
-	TRBV4-3	TRBJ1-1	-	CASSQEASLAGTEAFF	TGCGCCAGCAGCCAGGAGGCCAGTTTGGCTGGGACTGAAGCTTTCTTT
-	TRBV4-1	TRBJ1-5	once	CASSLQGEQGQPQHF	TGCGCCAGCAGTCTCCAAGGGGAACAGGGTCAGCCCCAGCATTTT
TRBD1	TRBV5-5	TRBJ2-7	-	CASSLGTGGSYEQYF	TGTGCCAGCAGCTTGGGGACAGGGGGAAGCTACGAGCAGTACTTC
TRBD1	TRBV9	TRBJ2-7	-	CASSAGTGPSYEQYF	TGTGCCAGCAGCGCCGGGACAGGGCCATCCTACGAGCAGTACTTC
TRBD1	TRBV11-2	TRBJ2-7	-	CASSFGQVYEQYF	TGTGCCAGCAGCTTCGGACAGGTCTACGAGCAGTACTTC
TRBD2	TRBV7-9	TRBJ2-1	-	CATRGGLAGSSSYNEQFF	TGTGCCACCAGGGGAGGACTAGCGGGCAGTAGCTCCTACAATGAGCAGTTCTTC
TRBD2	TRBV19	TRBJ2-2	-	CASVSGGPTGELFF	TGTGCCAGTGTTAGCGGGGGCCCAACCGGGGAGCTGTTTTTT
TRBD2	TRBV5-6	TRBJ2-1	-	CASSLWGGQESFF	TGTGCCAGCAGCTTGTGGGGGGGTCAAGAGTCGTTCTTC
TRBD1	TRBV7-2	TRBJ2-2	-	CASSFSAGTVNTGELFF	TGTGCCAGCAGCTTTAGCGCTGGGACAGTGAACACCGGGGAGCTGTTTTTT
TRBD2	TRBV6-2/TRBV6-3	TRBJ2-5	-	CASSYQAGGQETQYF	TGTGCCAGCAGTTATCAAGCGGGGGGCCAAGAGACCCAGTACTTC
-	TRBV19	TRBJ2-3	-	CASRRGGRGRGSTDTQYF	TGTGCCAGTAGGCGGGGAGGACGAGGACGGGGAAGCACAGATACGCAGTATTTT
TRBD2	TRBV3-1/TRBV3-2	TRBJ2-7	-	CASSPLGTSNSYEQYF	TGTGCCAGCAGCCCACTCGGGACTAGCAATTCCTACGAGCAGTACTTC
TRBD1	TRBV5-1	TRBJ2-2	-	CASSRDRVPGELFF	TGCGCCAGCTCCCGGGACAGGGTCCCCGGGGAGCTGTTTTTT
TRBD1	TRBV6-4	TRBJ1-1	-	CASSRTGNTEAFF	TGTGCCAGCAGTCGGACAGGGAACACTGAAGCTTTCTTT
-	TRBV5-1	TRBJ2-6	-	CASSPDIFFNSGANVLTF	TGCGCCAGCAGCCCGGACATCTTCTTCAACTCTGGGGCCAACGTCCTGACTTTC
-	TRBV5-6	TRBJ2-7	-	CASSLGGSAYEQYF	TGTGCCAGCAGCTTGGGAGGGAGCGCCTACGAGCAGTACTTC
-	TRBV5-4	TRBJ1-1	few	CASSLGGLVTEAFF	TGTGCCAGCAGCTTGGGGGGGCTGGTCACTGAAGCTTTCTTT
TRBD2	TRBV9	TRBJ2-5	-	CASSGLGLAGAPMETQYF	TGTGCCAGCAGCGGACTGGGACTAGCGGGGGCCCCTATGGAGACCCAGTACTTC